This passage covers 27 T cell receptor beta chains from one sample sequenced in a study of blood T cells in healthy people across ages. Then a second PCR, running about 7 to 11 cycles, was carried out with a sample-barcoded 5' primer and a J-beta primer mix. TCRdb processed the 5' RACE reads anew with MiXCR; each CDR3 protein has one entry. The table shows roughly 930,000 distinct CDR3 sequences, with under 50% occurring only once. The sample taken for sequencing was blood. All receptors derive from a young man in good health.

The chain joins TRBV28 to TRBJ2-5, with TRBD1 matching over 8 bases. V dropped 7 bases and J dropped 11; count of bases not matched to a gene: 18. Germline V lookup: CDR1 MDHEN, CDR2 SYDVKM. This CDR3 has 15 amino acids. The CDR3 is CASTVGGTGDKEQYF. CDR3 coding DNA: TGTGCCAGCACCGTAGGGGGGACAGGTGATAAGGAGCAGTACTTC.

The chain couples TRBV21-1 to TRBJ1-2; the D call in the table, TRBD1, was not verified against the DNA. TRBV21-1 is marked as a pseudogene. The CDR3 totals 20 residues. The CDR3 nucleotides are TGTGCCAGCAGCAAAAAGGAGACAGGGGAGAACGAGACCAATAACTATGGCTACACCTTC. As protein: CASSKKETGENETNNYGYTF.

The chain couples TRBV10-3 to TRBJ2-3; D is perhaps TRBD1 or TRBD2 (6 bases each). Trimming removed 10 bases at V and 2 bases at J, with 16 bases between. The germline CDR1 and CDR2 sequences are ENHRY and SYGVKD. This CDR3 is built from 14 residues. CDR3 residues: CATRGPLLTDTQYF. The CDR3 nucleotides read TGTGCCACCCGGGGGCCACTGCTCACAGATACGCAGTATTTT.

This clonotype appeared a few times. The CDR3 protein is CASSTGLSTDTQYF. In DNA, the CDR3 is TGCGCCAGCAGCACCGGCCTGAGCACAGATACGCAGTATTTT. The J gene is TRBJ2-3, the V gene TRBV4-3; D remains unclear. The CDR3 spans 14 residues. The germline V gene encodes CDR1 LGHNA and CDR2 YSLEER. The V end lost 5 bases, the J end lost 0 bases, and 9 bases lay between the germline ends.

V is TRBV20-1 and J is TRBJ1-1, with 7 bases that match TRBD1. The germline gives CDR1 DFQATT, CDR2 SNEGSKA (reference sequence). The CDR3 extends over 14 amino acids. V lost 7 bases, J lost 3 bases, and 11 bases stayed unmatched. CDR3 sequence (DNA): TGCAGTGTAACGAAGGGGGCGCAGGACACTGAAGCTTTCTTT. Encoded protein: CSVTKGAQDTEAFF.

This clonotype was found once. This chain connects TRBV27 to TRBJ1-5; 7 positions agree with TRBD1. The CDR3 is 15 residues long. The germline gives CDR1 MNHEY, CDR2 SMNVEV (reference sequence). Unmatched junction bases numbered 11, after V lost 6 bases and J lost 6 bases. CDR3 nucleotide sequence: TGTGCCAGCAGGCCCGGGACAGTTCTTCGTCAGCCCCAGCATTTT. Amino acids: CASRPGTVLRQPQHF.

This sequence joins TRBV20-1 and TRBJ2-1; no clear D. CDR1 and CDR2 (germline): DFQATT, SNEGSKA (reference sequence). The CDR3 totals 17 residues. V was cut by 7 bases and J by 7 bases, with 29 bases left in between. Here the CDR3 DNA reads TGCAGTGACCGATCTGGAGTTGGGCAGGAGAGTGAGAATGAGCAGTTCTTC. This sequence encodes CSDRSGVGQESENEQFF.

The chain carries TRBV20-1 and TRBJ1-5, with D possibly being TRBD1 (6 bases). The V end lost 1 base, the J end lost 3 bases, and 10 bases lay between the germline ends. Germline V gene sequence: CDR1 DFQATT, CDR2 SNEGSKA (reference sequence). This CDR3 contains 14 residues. The CDR3 reads CSARAAGDNQPQHF. The CDR3 DNA sequence: TGCAGTGCTAGAGCAGCAGGGGACAATCAGCCCCAGCATTTT.

The chain uses TRBV7-9 and TRBJ2-1; the D is unclear. The V gene lost 11 bases and the J gene lost 2 bases, with 16 bases spanning the gap. The CDR3 has 14 amino acids. Germline loops: CDR1 SEHNR, CDR2 FQNEAQ (reference sequence). The CDR3 bases are TGTGCCTTCCAGCTTAGGTTCCCCTACAATGAGCAGTTCTTC. Residues: CAFQLRFPYNEQFF.

This clonotype appeared a few times. The rearrangement uses TRBV7-9 and TRBJ1-6; no definite D call. CDR1 is SEHNR, CDR2 FQNEAQ, per germline (reference sequence). The V and J ends lost 0 bases and 8 bases respectively, with 11 bases between them. The CDR3 loop spans 15 amino acids. CDR3 region: CASSLARGRDSPLHF. Here the CDR3 DNA reads TGTGCCAGCAGCTTAGCTCGGGGAAGGGATTCACCCCTCCACTTT.

With respect to this clonotype: Since no conserved phenylalanine or tryptophan closes the CDR3, a read error is the likely cause. The rearrangement uses TRBV28 and TRBJ2-4; TRBD1 matches at 8 bases. The CDR3 length is 14 residues. Germline V gene lookup returns CDR1 MDHEN and CDR2 SYDVKM. The CDR3 nucleotides are TGTGTCAGCAGCGAGGGACAGGTCAAAAACATTCAGTACTAC. Translated, it gives CVSSEGQVKNIQYY.

The V gene is TRBV27, the J gene TRBJ2-5, with TRBD2 matching 7 bases. CDR1 and CDR2 from the germline V gene are MNHEY and SMNVEV (reference sequence). V shed 2 bases and J 2 bases; nucleotides not matched to a gene: 5. This CDR3 comprises 15 residues. CDR3 amino acids: CASSLLGGMQETQYF. The CDR3 DNA sequence: TGTGCCAGCAGTTTACTGGGGGGGATGCAAGAGACCCAGTACTTC.

V usage is TRBV7-2 and J usage is TRBJ1-3; a weak D match, TRBD1 (5 bases). The V and J ends lost 1 base and 7 bases respectively, with 17 bases between them. In germline, CDR1 is SGHTA, CDR2 FQGNSA. The CDR3 is 16 residues long. The CDR3 DNA reads TGTGCCAGCAGCTTAGTGGGTGGGGGGGGAAAGAACACCATATATTTT. It yields the protein CASSLVGGGGKNTIYF.

The rearrangement links TRBV5-1 to TRBJ2-7; D is undetermined. V shed 4 bases and J shed 2 bases, with 13 bases lying between them. Germline lookup yields CDR1 SGHRS and CDR2 YFSETQ. This CDR3 is built from 14 residues. The CDR3 DNA sequence: TGCGCCAGCAGCACCGAGTCGTTCCCCTACGAGCAGTACTTC. As protein: CASSTESFPYEQYF.

The gene calls are TRBV27 and TRBJ2-3, with D perhaps TRBD2 (5 bases). Germline CDR1 reads MNHEY; CDR2 reads SMNVEV (reference sequence). The CDR3 is 11 amino acids. V was pared by 11 bases and J by 1 base, with 7 bases between. The CDR3 sequence: CADGGTDTQYF. The CDR3 bases are TGTGCCGACGGGGGCACAGATACGCAGTATTTT.

This chain joins TRBV6-2 or TRBV6-3 and TRBJ2-3, with D perhaps TRBD1 or TRBD2 (5 bases each). V was pared by 8 bases and J by 2 bases, with 14 bases between. Germline lookup yields CDR1 MNHEY and CDR2 SVGEGT. The CDR3 is 14 residues long. CDR3 in DNA: TGTGCCAGCTGGGGACGGCACTTCACAGATACGCAGTATTTT. As protein: CASWGRHFTDTQYF.

The sample holds a few counts of this clonotype. This chain links TRBV3-1 with TRBJ1-2; a possible D gene is TRBD1 (5 bases). In germline, CDR1 is LGHDT, CDR2 YNNKEL (reference sequence). Trimming removed 1 base from V and 0 bases from J, with 12 bases in between. The CDR3 is 16 residues long. The CDR3 DNA sequence: TGTGCCAGCAGCCAAGGGTCGACAGTGACTAACTATGGCTACACCTTC. It codes for CASSQGSTVTNYGYTF.

The CDR3 here is CASSQTSEPTDTQYF. The CDR3 DNA reads as TGCGCCAGCAGCCAAACTAGCGAGCCCACAGATACGCAGTATTTT. This chain joins TRBV4-3 and TRBJ2-3; 7 positions match TRBD2. Trimming took 2 bases from V and 2 from J; bases not matched to a gene: 4. CDR1 and CDR2 (germline): LGHNA, YSLEER. The CDR3 covers 15 residues.

The V and J genes are TRBV4-1 and TRBJ2-7; TRBD2 agrees at 11 bases. The assigned J gene may be wrong: the sequence end matches TRBJ2-5 better. This CDR3 spans 15 amino acids. The germline V gene has CDR1 MGHRA and CDR2 YSYEKL. CDR3 sequence (DNA): TGCGCCAGCAGCCAAAACCCTAGCGGGGGGGAGACCCAGTACTTC. Residues: CASSQNPSGGETQYF.

As concerns this clonotype: One base away lies a much larger clone, so this may be a sequencing read error. The chain uses TRBV7-2 and TRBJ1-2; D is uncertain. Germline loops: CDR1 SGHTA, CDR2 FQGNSA. The V end was cut by 1 base, the J end by 10 bases, with 19 bases between. CDR3 length equals 15 residues. This CDR3 reads CASSLGSRTREDYTF. The CDR3 DNA reads TGTGCCAGCAGCTTAGGATCACGGACGCGTGAAGACTACACCTTC.

In nucleotides, the CDR3 is TGTGCCACCAGCAGAACTAGCGGGGGATACGCCCAGGAGTTCTTC. Protein: CATSRTSGGYAQEFF. This chain uses TRBV15 with TRBJ2-1; 11 nucleotides line up with TRBD2. V lost 2 bases and J lost 14; bases outside the gene matches: 11. Looked up from germline, CDR1 is LNHNV and CDR2 is YYDKDF (reference sequence). This CDR3 is built from 15 residues.

The chain uses TRBV7-8 and TRBJ2-3, with 12 bases lining up with TRBD1. Losses at the gene ends were 5 bases for V and 4 bases for J; bases not matched to a gene: 7. There are 16 residues in the CDR3. The germline V gene has CDR1 SGHVS and CDR2 FQNEAQ. Here the CDR3 DNA reads TGTGCCAGCAGCCCCTGGGACAGGGGGCGCGCAGATACGCAGTATTTT. It is translated as CASSPWDRGRADTQYF.

The gene calls are TRBV27 and TRBJ2-1; 9 bases align to TRBD2. Per the germline V gene, CDR1 is MNHEY and CDR2 is SMNVEV (reference sequence). Trimming removed 5 bases from V and 9 bases from J; junction bases left unmatched: 11. The CDR3 loop spans 15 amino acids. This chain's CDR3 is CASSAGLARRVEQFF. The DNA of the CDR3 is TGTGCCAGCAGTGCGGGACTAGCCCGTCGGGTTGAGCAGTTCTTC.

This clonotype was counted between two and nine times. The chain has TRBV6-1 and TRBJ1-5; D might be TRBD1 (6 bases). V was clipped by 3 bases and J by 4 bases, with 13 bases between them. This CDR3 is built from 15 residues. Germline V lookup: CDR1 MNHNS, CDR2 SASEGT. Written as DNA, the CDR3 is TGTGCCAGCAGTGAGGGGGGCAGCAGGAATCAGCCCCAGCATTTT. It yields the protein CASSEGGSRNQPQHF.

This clonotype was recorded many times. The chain recombines TRBV3-1 with TRBJ2-7, with D unclear. Germline V gene lookup returns CDR1 LGHDT and CDR2 YNNKEL (reference sequence). Trimming pared 4 bases from V and 4 bases from J, leaving 11 bases between. The CDR3 runs 13 residues. The CDR3 spells CASSPNVGYEQYF. In DNA, the CDR3 is TGTGCCAGCAGCCCTAATGTGGGATACGAGCAGTACTTC.

This clonotype was observed a handful of times. The V gene is TRBV29-1, the J gene TRBJ1-1; D call uncertain. V lost 7 bases and J 0 bases, leaving 6 bases between the germline ends. Germline V gene lookup returns CDR1 SQVTM and CDR2 ANQGSEA. CDR3 size: 11 residues. In nucleotides, the CDR3 is TGCAGCGGCGGCTTGAACACTGAAGCTTTCTTT. This gives the protein CSGGLNTEAFF.

This clonotype was counted between two and nine times. The chain is built from TRBV12-3 or TRBV12-4 and TRBJ2-7; tentatively, D is TRBD2 (5 bases). This CDR3 has 13 amino acids. Trimming stripped 6 bases from V and 6 bases from J, with 15 bases between. The CDR3 DNA reads as TGTGCCAGCAGCCCATCCACTAGTGCCGAGCAGTACTTC. Its translation is CASSPSTSAEQYF.